The clone carrying this T cell receptor beta chain appeared a few times. The antigen is not known. Germline V gene sequence: CDR1 SGHVS, CDR2 FQNEAQ. This CDR3 spans 16 amino acids. V dropped 2 bases and J dropped 6; count of bases not matched to a gene: 11. The data originate from a study of T-cell reconstitution after alpha-beta-depleted transplantation in children. General study points: At one year after transplant, newly produced T cells mostly accounted for T-cell counts and diversity.

It was with unique molecular identifiers that the TCRbeta library was prepared. TCRdb processed the PCR reads anew with MiXCR; each CDR3 protein has one entry. The sample yields more than 100,000 distinct CDR3 sequences, 23% seen once. The sequenced sample was PBMCs, mostly from graft donor cells, obtained 180 days after TCRalphabeta/CD19-depleted stem cell transplant. This sequence originates from a male patient aged 2-15 years who had a stem cell transplant for chronic granulomatous disease, so the T cells may come from the graft donor. The chain couples TRBV7-8 to TRBJ2-5; 8 nucleotides match TRBD2. The chain's CDR3 is CASSLRRTSGYQTQYF. The CDR3 nucleotides read TGTGCCAGCAGCTTACGCCGAACTAGCGGTTATCAGACCCAGTACTTC.